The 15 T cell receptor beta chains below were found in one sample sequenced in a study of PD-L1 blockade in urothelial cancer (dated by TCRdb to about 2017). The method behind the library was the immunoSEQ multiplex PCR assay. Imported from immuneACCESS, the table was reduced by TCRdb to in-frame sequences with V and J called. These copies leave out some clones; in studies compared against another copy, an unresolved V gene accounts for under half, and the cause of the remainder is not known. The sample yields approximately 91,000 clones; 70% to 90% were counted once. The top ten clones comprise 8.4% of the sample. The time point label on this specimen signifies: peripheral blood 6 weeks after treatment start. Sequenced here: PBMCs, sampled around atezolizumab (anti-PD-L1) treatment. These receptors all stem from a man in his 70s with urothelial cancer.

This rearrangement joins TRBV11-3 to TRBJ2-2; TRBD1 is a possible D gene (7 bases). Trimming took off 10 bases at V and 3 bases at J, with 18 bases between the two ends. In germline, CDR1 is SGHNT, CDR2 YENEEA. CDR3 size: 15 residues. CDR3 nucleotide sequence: TGTGCCACCCGCGCAGGGGGGATACACACCGGGGAGCTGTTTTTT. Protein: CATRAGGIHTGELFF.

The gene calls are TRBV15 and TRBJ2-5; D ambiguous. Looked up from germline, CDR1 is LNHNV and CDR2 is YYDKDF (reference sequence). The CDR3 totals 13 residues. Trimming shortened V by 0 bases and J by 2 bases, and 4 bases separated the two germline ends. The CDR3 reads CATSRDGQETQYF. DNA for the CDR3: TGTGCCACCAGCAGAGACGGGCAAGAGACCCAGTACTTC.

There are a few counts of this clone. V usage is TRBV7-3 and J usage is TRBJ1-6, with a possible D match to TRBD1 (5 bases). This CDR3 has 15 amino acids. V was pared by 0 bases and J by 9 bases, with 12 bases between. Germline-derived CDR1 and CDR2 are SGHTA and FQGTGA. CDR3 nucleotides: TGTGCCAGCAGCTTAACGGGGGACTGGGGTTCACCCCTCCACTTT. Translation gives CASSLTGDWGSPLHF.

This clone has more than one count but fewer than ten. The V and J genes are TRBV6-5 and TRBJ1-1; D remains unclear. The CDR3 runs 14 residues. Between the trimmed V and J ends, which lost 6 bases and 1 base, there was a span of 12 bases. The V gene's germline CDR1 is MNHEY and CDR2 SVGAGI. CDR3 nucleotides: TGTGCCAGCAGATGGAGGGTGGAGAACACTGAAGCTTTCTTT. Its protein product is CASRWRVENTEAFF.

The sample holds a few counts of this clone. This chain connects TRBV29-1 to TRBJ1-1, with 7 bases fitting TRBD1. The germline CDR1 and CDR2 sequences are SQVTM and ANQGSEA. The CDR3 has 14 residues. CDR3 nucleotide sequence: TGCAGTCAAAGCTCCGGGACAGCGAACACTGAAGCTTTCTTT. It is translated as CSQSSGTANTEAFF.

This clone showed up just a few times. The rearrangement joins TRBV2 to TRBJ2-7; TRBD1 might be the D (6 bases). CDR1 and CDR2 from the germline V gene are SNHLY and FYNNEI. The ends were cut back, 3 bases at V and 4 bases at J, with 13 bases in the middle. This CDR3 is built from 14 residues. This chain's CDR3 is CASSDQGRRYEQYF. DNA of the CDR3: TGTGCCAGCAGTGATCAGGGGCGAAGGTACGAGCAGTACTTC.

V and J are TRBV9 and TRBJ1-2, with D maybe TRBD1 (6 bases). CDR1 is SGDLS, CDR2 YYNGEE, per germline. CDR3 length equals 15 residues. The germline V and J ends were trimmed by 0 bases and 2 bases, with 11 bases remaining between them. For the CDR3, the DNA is TGTGCCAGCAGCGTAGATGCACAGGGAAACTATGGCTACACCTTC. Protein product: CASSVDAQGNYGYTF.

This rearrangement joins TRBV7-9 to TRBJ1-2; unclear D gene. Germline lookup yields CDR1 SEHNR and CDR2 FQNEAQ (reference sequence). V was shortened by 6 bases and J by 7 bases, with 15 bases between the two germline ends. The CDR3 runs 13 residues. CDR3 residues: CASRLSREGGYTF. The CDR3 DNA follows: TGTGCCAGCAGATTGAGCAGAGAGGGTGGCTACACCTTC.

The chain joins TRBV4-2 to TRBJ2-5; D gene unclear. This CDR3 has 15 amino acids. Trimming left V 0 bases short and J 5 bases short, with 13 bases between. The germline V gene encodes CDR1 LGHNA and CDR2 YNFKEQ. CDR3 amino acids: CASSQDLGIRETQYF. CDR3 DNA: TGTGCCAGCAGCCAAGATCTTGGCATCAGGGAGACCCAGTACTTC.

The CDR3 reads CASSSRGGEETQYF. The DNA of the CDR3 is TGCGCCAGCAGCTCCCGGGGAGGGGAAGAGACCCAGTACTTC. The chain joins TRBV5-1 to TRBJ2-5; 7 nucleotides match TRBD2. CDR1 is SGHRS and CDR2 is YFSETQ in the germline V gene. With V trimmed by 3 bases and J by 3 bases, 5 bases remained unmatched. This CDR3 region has 14 residues.

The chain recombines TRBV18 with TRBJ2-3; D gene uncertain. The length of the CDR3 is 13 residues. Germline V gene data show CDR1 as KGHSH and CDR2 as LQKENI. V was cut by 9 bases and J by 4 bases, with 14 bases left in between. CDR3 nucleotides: TGTGCCAGGAATACCCGGGTGGCAGATACGCAGTATTTT. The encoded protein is CARNTRVADTQYF.

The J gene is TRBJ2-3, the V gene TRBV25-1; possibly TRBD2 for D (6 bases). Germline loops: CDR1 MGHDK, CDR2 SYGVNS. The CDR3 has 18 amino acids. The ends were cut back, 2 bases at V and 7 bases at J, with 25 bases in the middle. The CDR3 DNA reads TGTGCCAGCAGTGAACCCCCCGGTGGCGCGGGGTCGTGGAATACGCAGTATTTT. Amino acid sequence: CASSEPPGGAGSWNTQYF.

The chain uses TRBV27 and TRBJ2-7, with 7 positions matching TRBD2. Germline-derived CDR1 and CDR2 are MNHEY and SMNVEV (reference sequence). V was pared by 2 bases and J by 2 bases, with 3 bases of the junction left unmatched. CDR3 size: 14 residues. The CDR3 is CASSLGRETYEQYF. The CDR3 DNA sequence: TGTGCCAGCAGTTTAGGGCGGGAGACCTACGAGCAGTACTTC.

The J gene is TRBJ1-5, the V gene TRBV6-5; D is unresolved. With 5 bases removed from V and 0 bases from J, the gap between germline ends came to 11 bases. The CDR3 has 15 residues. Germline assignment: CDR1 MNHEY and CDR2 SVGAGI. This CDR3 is CASSPTWNSNQPQHF. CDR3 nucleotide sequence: TGTGCCAGCAGTCCGACATGGAATAGCAATCAGCCCCAGCATTTT.

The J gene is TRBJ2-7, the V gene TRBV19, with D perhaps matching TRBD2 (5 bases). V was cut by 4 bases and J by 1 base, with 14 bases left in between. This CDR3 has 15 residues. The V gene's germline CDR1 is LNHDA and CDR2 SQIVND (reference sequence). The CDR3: CASSRFSGPSYEQYF. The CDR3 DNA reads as TGTGCCAGTAGTAGGTTCAGCGGACCTTCCTACGAGCAGTACTTC.